This is a list of T cell receptor beta chains from one sample in a study of spatial heterogeneity in lung cancer. One entry per CDR3 protein results from TCRdb running MiXCR on the 5' RACE reads. The sample holds about 3,500 distinct CDR3 sequences, approximately 5% seen once. Material: lung tumor tissue, obtained at surgery. These receptors all stem from a female donor with early-stage non-small cell lung cancer. The CDR3 runs from the conserved cysteine through the conserved F or W. A D gene is named only where the DNA matches it firmly. Clone size is given for some rows only: seen once, a few or many times, or a class if the clone is expanded.

D gene	J gene	V gene	clone size	CDR3 DNA	CDR3 protein
NA	TRBJ2-1	TRBV11-3	medium-sized	TGTGCCAGCAGCTTCGCGACAGAATACAATGAGCAGTTCTTC	CASSFATEYNEQFF
TRBD2	TRBJ2-1	TRBV4-2	medium-sized	TGTGCCAGCAGCCAGGCTAGCGGGTTATTGGGCAATGAGCAGTTCTTC	CASSQASGLLGNEQFF
TRBD1	TRBJ2-1	TRBV6-5	medium-sized	TGTGCCAGTTGGGACAGGGTAAGGAGCGAGCAGTTCTTC	CASWDRVRSEQFF
TRBD2	TRBJ2-1	TRBV7-3	medium-sized	TGTGCCAGCAGCTTATTACACGCGGGAGGGGACAATGAGCAGTTCTTC	CASSLLHAGGDNEQFF
NA	TRBJ1-4	TRBV7-2	few	TGTGCCAGCAGTACGGACAGAACTAATGAAAAACTGTTTTTT	CASSTDRTNEKLFF
NA	TRBJ1-6	TRBV12-3/TRBV12-4	medium-sized	TGTGCCAGCAGTTTATCTTCACTACCTAATTCACCCCTCCACTTT	CASSLSSLPNSPLHF
TRBD1	TRBJ1-3	TRBV12-3/TRBV12-4	few	TGTGCCAGCAGTGATCGGACAGGGGGAAACACCATATATTTT	CASSDRTGGNTIYF
NA	TRBJ1-4	TRBV2	many	TGTGCCAGCAGCCGAGGCGTTGGAGAAAAACTGTTTTTT	CASSRGVGEKLFF
TRBD2	TRBJ2-7	TRBV11-2	NA	TGTGCCAGCAGCTTAGACGGGACTAGCGGTTTATACGAGCAGTACTTC	CASSLDGTSGLYEQYF
TRBD2	TRBJ2-2	TRBV20-1	NA	TGCAGTGCTACCCCCACTAGCGGGTTCGCCGGGGAGCTGTTTTTT	CSATPTSGFAGELFF
NA	TRBJ1-1	TRBV7-2	few	TGTGCCAGCAGCCCACAGGGAAGCACTGAAGCTTTCTTT	CASSPQGSTEAFF
NA	TRBJ2-7	TRBV5-1	medium-sized	TGCGCCAGCAGCCCCATGGAGGGCTACGAGCAGTACTTC	CASSPMEGYEQYF
NA	TRBJ2-2	TRBV5-1	medium-sized	TGCGCCAGCAGCTTGGAGGGATTTAACACCGGGGAGCTGTTTTTT	CASSLEGFNTGELFF
NA	TRBJ1-5	TRBV27	medium-sized	TGTGCCAGCAGTTTGGTACCAGGTCCTAATAGCAATCAGCCCCAGCATTTT	CASSLVPGPNSNQPQHF
TRBD2	TRBJ2-1	TRBV28	many	TGTGCCAGCAGTAAGTTCGGCGGGAGAACGGACAATGAGCAGTTCTTC	CASSKFGGRTDNEQFF
TRBD1	TRBJ2-1	TRBV3-1	medium-sized	TGTGCCAGCAGCCATCTAGGGGACAGGAGAGACAATGAGCAGTTCTTC	CASSHLGDRRDNEQFF
NA	TRBJ1-3	TRBV6-5	many	TGTGCCAGCAGTTACGATCAGTACTCTGGAAACACCATATATTTT	CASSYDQYSGNTIYF
NA	TRBJ2-1	TRBV18	NA	TGTGCCAGCTCACCTGAAAATGAGCAGTTCTTC	CASSPENEQFF
TRBD2	TRBJ2-3	TRBV5-1	many	TGCGCCAGCAGTTGGGGGTCGCGGGGGAGAGATACGCAGTATTTT	CASSWGSRGRDTQYF
NA	TRBJ2-3	TRBV11-2	many	TGTGCCAGCAGCTTTTTACACCAAAGCACAGATACGCAGTATTTT	CASSFLHQSTDTQYF
TRBD1	TRBJ1-1	TRBV11-1	many	TGTGCCAGCAGCTTAGACACCGGGACAGGGGGCGGAACTGAAGCTTTCTTT	CASSLDTGTGGGTEAFF
NA	TRBJ1-4	TRBV20-1	medium-sized	TGCAGTGCTAGAGGGGGGGGCCGGGAAAAACTGTTTTTT	CSARGGGREKLFF
TRBD1	TRBJ1-5	TRBV10-3	medium-sized	TGTGCCACACACGGGACAGGGGAGAACAATCAGCCCCAGCATTTT	CATHGTGENNQPQHF
NA	TRBJ2-3	TRBV7-2	many	TGTGCCAGCAGCTTAGGGCCTTTGACAAATACGCAGTATTTT	CASSLGPLTNTQYF
TRBD1	TRBJ1-6	TRBV2	few	TGTGCCAGCAGCTTCGACAGGGGATATTCACCCCTCCACTTT	CASSFDRGYSPLHF
NA	TRBJ2-2	TRBV11-1	many	TGTGCCAGCAGCGAGCACGCCGGGGCCGGGGAGCTGTTTTTT	CASSEHAGAGELFF
NA	TRBJ2-3	TRBV2	medium-sized	TGTGCCAGCAGTGGGGAGGTCGGCGGGGCGCAGTATTTT	CASSGEVGGAQYF
NA	TRBJ1-2	TRBV5-4	medium-sized	TGTGCCAGCAGCTTGCCTCAGACTGGCTACACCTTC	CASSLPQTGYTF
NA	TRBJ1-1	TRBV6-5	medium-sized	TGTGCCAGCGCGGGTAGTGAAGCTTTCTTT	CASAGSEAFF
NA	TRBJ2-2	TRBV19	medium-sized	TGTGCCAGTAGTATAGACCCGGGACCGAACACCGGGGAGCTGTTTTTT	CASSIDPGPNTGELFF
NA	TRBJ2-7	TRBV7-6	many	TGTGCCAGCAGCTTATATCAGGGGGGCTCCAGCTCCTACGAGCAGTACTTC	CASSLYQGGSSSYEQYF
NA	TRBJ2-4	TRBV10-3	NA	TGTGCCATCAGCACCGGGACAGCCAAAAACATTCAGTACTTC	CAISTGTAKNIQYF
NA	TRBJ2-6	TRBV7-2	many	TGTGCCAGCAGCTTAATGGGGGAAGCTACTGGGGCCAACGTCCTGACTTTC	CASSLMGEATGANVLTF
NA	TRBJ1-1	TRBV2	NA	TGTGCCAGCAGCTTACAGAGTCCTGAAGCTTTCTTT	CASSLQSPEAFF
TRBD1	TRBJ1-1	TRBV19	many	TGTGCCAGTAGTGACTACAGGGGGCCCGGATCGAACACTGAAGCTTTCTTT	CASSDYRGPGSNTEAFF
TRBD2	TRBJ2-7	TRBV5-1	medium-sized	TGCGCCAGCAGCCGCACTAGCGGGGACCACGAGCAGTACTTC	CASSRTSGDHEQYF
NA	TRBJ2-4	TRBV5-1	medium-sized	TGCGCCAGCAGCTTGGGGCGGGACAGTCTAGCCAAAAACATTCAGTACTTC	CASSLGRDSLAKNIQYF
NA	TRBJ1-1	TRBV5-1	medium-sized	TGCGCCAGCAGCTTGGAGGTGAGCACTGAAGCTTTCTTT	CASSLEVSTEAFF
NA	TRBJ2-2	TRBV3-1	few	TGTGCCAGCAGACGGACCCGCGGAACCGGGGAGCTGTTTTTT	CASRRTRGTGELFF
NA	TRBJ1-5	TRBV2	medium-sized	TGTGCCAGCAGTGAAATCGGCAATCAGCCCCAGCATTTT	CASSEIGNQPQHF
NA	TRBJ2-2	TRBV5-1	medium-sized	TGCGCCAGCAATGATGCGAACACCGGGGAGCTGTTTTTT	CASNDANTGELFF
NA	TRBJ1-2	TRBV19	NA	TGTGCCAGTAGACCAGGGACGGACGGTGGCTACACCTTC	CASRPGTDGGYTF
NA	TRBJ2-3	TRBV3-1	medium-sized	TGTGCCAGCAGCTTGGGGACTCGCGCAGATACGCAGTATTTT	CASSLGTRADTQYF
NA	TRBJ2-7	TRBV3-1	medium-sized	TGTGCCAGCAGCCAAGAAGACCGTGGGGTGCAGTACTTC	CASSQEDRGVQYF
NA	TRBJ2-7	TRBV12-3/TRBV12-4	medium-sized	TGTGCCAGCAGTTTTGGGGCCGAGCAGTACTTC	CASSFGAEQYF
TRBD1	TRBJ2-2	TRBV7-8	many	TGTGCCAGCAGCCACCCCGCTACCGGGACAGGGGGGGACACCGGGGAGCTGTTTTTT	CASSHPATGTGGDTGELFF
NA	TRBJ2-1	TRBV20-1	medium-sized	TGCAGTGCTAAGAGCGGGTGGAATGAGCAGTTCTTC	CSAKSGWNEQFF
TRBD2	TRBJ2-1	TRBV20-1	many	TGCAGTGCTAGGTCCCCCGCGGGAGCGGACAATGAGCAGTTCTTC	CSARSPAGADNEQFF
NA	TRBJ2-2	TRBV5-1	medium-sized	TGCGCCAGCATAGCTGGGTCCCCAGCCGGGGAGCTGTTTTTT	CASIAGSPAGELFF
NA	TRBJ1-1	TRBV10-3	medium-sized	TGTGCCATCACCGGGAACCCCAGCACTGAAGCTTTCTTT	CAITGNPSTEAFF